One T cell receptor (beta chain) is described in this entry. Its antigen remains unknown. Clones were read by immunoSEQ multiplex PCR, and TCRdb kept only the in-frame ones, dropping some. In the table there are about 1.1 million clones, roughly 80% of which are singletons. This sample was included in a study of shared clonotypes between healthy human individuals. Study findings and constraints: Memory subsets generally showed lower estimated richness than naive subsets.

Germline V gene sequence: CDR1 MNHEY, CDR2 SVGAGI. V lost 6 bases and J lost 5, with 8 bases in between. The CDR3 loop spans 11 amino acids. The split of CD4+ cells yielded CD45RA+ naive and CD45RA-negative memory subsets. The clonotype was recovered from a man aged 18 to 30 in good health. Some clones in this sample may be carry-over from other donors' samples. The chain links TRBV6-5 to TRBJ2-7, with D hard to call. The specimen was memory CD4+ T cells from PBMCs. The subset here: CD45RA-negative fraction. The CDR3 DNA follows: TGTGCCAGCAGCCCGGCCCACGAGCAGTACTTC. Translated, it gives CASSPAHEQYF.